This paragraph covers one T cell receptor beta chain sequence. Its cognate antigen is unknown. The CDR3 spans 14 residues. The V end lost 2 bases, the J end lost 9 bases, and 14 bases lay between the germline ends. These data come from a study of human T cells and chemical hapten exposure. Study-level information: Patients were mainly female, each with alopecia areata, totalis or universalis. Study outcomes and limitations: While controls formed fewer of them, expanded TCRs formed significantly more large CDR3 similarity clusters.

Noted time point: pre-sensitization, week 0. The treatment was: therapeutic diphenylcyclopropenone sensitization with weekly scalp DPC. Drawing of blood took place ahead of applying each patch test. Every donor had alopecia and was 18 to 70 years old; all were suitable for DPC. TCRdb recomputed calls from the RACE reads with MiXCR, one row per CDR3 protein. The sample lists 350,000 to 450,000 distinct CDR3 sequences; approximately 5% were seen once. V is TRBV12-3 or TRBV12-4 and J is TRBJ2-1, with D possibly matching TRBD2 (5 bases). The input for sequencing was whole blood, taken in connection with sensitization to the hapten diphenylcyclopropenone (DPC). This TCR was recovered from a woman aged 50 to 60 with alopecia areata. Some clones in this sample may be carry-over from other donors' samples. This CDR3 reads CASSLKPDGGEQFF. DNA of the CDR3: TGTGCCAGCAGTTTAAAACCCGATGGAGGTGAGCAGTTCTTC.